Shown below are 2 T cell receptor beta chains from a single sample sequenced in a study of blood T cell repertoires in COVID-19 (dated by TCRdb to the early 2020s). Libraries came from the immunoSEQ multiplex PCR assay. TCRdb holds this immuneACCESS table with in-frame rearrangements only. Some clones are missing; in checked studies, unresolved V genes explain under half, and the rest has no known cause. The sample table lists about 80,000 clones, about 79% of them with a count of one. The biggest ten clones account for about 15% of the sample. The sequenced sample consisted of peripheral blood. These receptors were collected from a human donor in a cohort sampled during active COVID-19.

V gene TRBV9 combines with J gene TRBJ2-2, with a tentative D call TRBD1 (6 bases). CDR3 length: 16 residues. CDR1 SGDLS and CDR2 YYNGEE come from the germline V gene. V lost 0 bases and J lost 0, with 9 bases in between. CDR3 nucleotide sequence: TGTGCCAGCAGCGTAGTCAGGGGTCCGAACACCGGGGAGCTGTTTTTT. Translation: CASSVVRGPNTGELFF.

This chain uses TRBV21-1 with TRBJ2-1; TRBD2 was called by the table and not checked on the DNA. TRBV21-1 has pseudogene status. The CDR3 length is 20 residues. The chain's CDR3 is CASSTRGASGGTSSYNEQFF. The CDR3 DNA is TGTGCCAGCAGCACCCGGGGGGCTAGCGGGGGTACGAGCTCCTACAATGAGCAGTTCTTC.